A selection of T cell receptor beta chains follows, all from one sample in a study of shared clonotypes between healthy human individuals. TCRdb's copy holds only in-frame clones and misses some; the assay was immunoSEQ multiplex PCR. The data hold more than 2,000,000 clones, with over 90% observed a single time. The sequencing input was naive CD4+ T cells from PBMCs. These TCRs come from a man aged 18 to 29 in good health. Some clones in this sample may be carry-over from other donors' samples. Both conserved end residues are part of each CDR3. The D gene is left open where the match is weak. Expanded clones are given a class, and other clones once, few, many or no size at all.

clone_size d_call j_call v_call cdr3_aa cdr3_nt
once . TRBJ1-2 TRBV5-1 CASSLDLGMGRGYTF TGCGCCAGCAGCTTGGATCTTGGGATGGGGAGAGGCTACACCTTC
. TRBD2 TRBJ2-5 TRBV6-1 CASSTSGNRETQYF TGTGCCAGCAGTACTAGCGGGAACCGGGAGACCCAGTACTTC
. . TRBJ1-5 TRBV6-4 CASSGRGVPQLEAPNQPQHF TGTGCCAGCAGTGGAAGGGGGGTCCCCCAATTGGAGGCCCCCAATCAGCCCCAGCATTTT
. . TRBJ1-2 TRBV4-1 CASSSAQGNYGYTF TGCGCCAGCAGCTCAGCACAGGGTAACTATGGCTACACCTTC
. . TRBJ2-3 TRBV4-1 CASSLRGDTQYF TGCGCCAGCAGCCTCCGGGGGGATACGCAGTATTTT
few . TRBJ2-5 TRBV9 CASSVGTYQETQYF TGTGCCAGCAGCGTAGGGACGTACCAAGAGACCCAGTACTTC
. . TRBJ1-5 TRBV9 CASSVGASGMAQHF TGTGCCAGCAGCGTAGGGGCCTCCGGAATGGCCCAGCATTTT
. . TRBJ2-2 TRBV5-1 CASSTGHNTGELFF TGCGCCAGCAGCACAGGACACAACACCGGGGAGCTGTTTTTT
once TRBD1 TRBJ1-1 TRBV9 CASSRQGSTTEAFF TGTGCCAGCAGCAGACAGGGTAGTACTACTGAAGCTTTCTTT
once . TRBJ1-2 TRBV6-6 CASSPTSWANYGYTF TGTGCCAGCAGTCCCACATCTTGGGCTAACTATGGCTACACCTTC
. . TRBJ1-5 TRBV5-6 CASSHPGDSPQPQHF TGTGCCAGCAGCCATCCTGGGGACTCCCCTCAGCCCCAGCATTTT
. TRBD2 TRBJ2-3 TRBV11-2 CASSPQAGLVGTQYF TGTGCCAGCAGCCCCCAGGCGGGACTAGTCGGTACGCAGTATTTT
. . TRBJ2-2 TRBV10-1 CASSESWGTGELFF TGCGCCAGCAGTGAGTCCTGGGGCACCGGGGAGCTGTTTTTT
. . TRBJ2-1 TRBV5-4 CASSLGGYGGNEQFF TGTGCCAGCAGCTTGGGTGGCTACGGAGGCAATGAGCAGTTCTTC
. TRBD2 TRBJ2-3 TRBV7-2 CASSLSGRTDTQYF TGTGCCAGCAGCCTTAGCGGGAGAACAGATACGCAGTATTTT
. . TRBJ2-7 TRBV4-1 CASSQPRDATYEQYF TGCGCCAGCAGCCAACCACGGGACGCCACCTACGAGCAGTACTTC
. TRBD2 TRBJ2-1 TRBV5-1 CASSLALRGASGRNEQFF TGCGCCAGCAGCTTGGCGCTAAGGGGGGCTAGCGGGCGCAATGAGCAGTTCTTC
. . TRBJ2-7 TRBV7-2 CASSLRFYYEQYF TGTGCCAGCAGCTTAAGATTCTACTACGAGCAGTACTTC
. . TRBJ1-2 TRBV9 CASSVVGSVGYTF TGTGCCAGCAGCGTAGTTGGATCTGTGGGCTACACCTTC
. . TRBJ1-5 TRBV6-1 CASSGKNQPQHF TGTGCCAGCAGCGGAAAAAATCAGCCCCAGCATTTT
. TRBD1 TRBJ2-3 TRBV28 CASNDRDRGSDTQYF TGTGCCAGCAATGACCGGGACAGGGGTTCTGATACGCAGTATTTT
once . TRBJ2-3 TRBV14 CASSQDNVFVGRQYF TGTGCCAGCAGCCAAGATAACGTCTTCGTCGGGAGGCAGTATTTT
. TRBD1 TRBJ1-4 TRBV11-2 CASSLVRTGRKLFF TGTGCCAGCAGCTTAGTTAGGACAGGGCGAAAACTGTTTTTT
. . TRBJ2-7 TRBV4-3 CASSQVMGPYSYEQYF TGCGCCAGCAGCCAAGTCATGGGACCTTACTCCTACGAGCAGTACTTC
. . TRBJ2-7 TRBV7-9 CASSNQGLGREQYF TGTGCCAGCAGCAACCAGGGGCTCGGGAGAGAGCAGTACTTC
. TRBD1 TRBJ2-4 TRBV19 CASSKGTVEDIQYF TGTGCCAGTAGTAAGGGGACAGTCGAGGACATTCAGTACTTC
. . TRBJ1-5 TRBV19 CASTTFGTLNQPQHF TGTGCCAGTACCACATTTGGGACCCTAAATCAGCCCCAGCATTTT
. TRBD1 TRBJ2-5 TRBV6-6 CASSIGQGSATQYF TGTGCCAGCAGCATCGGACAGGGAAGTGCGACCCAGTACTTC
. . TRBJ1-4 TRBV5-1 CASSLVGAGEKLFF TGCGCCAGCAGCTTGGTGGGGGCCGGGGAAAAACTGTTTTTT
. . TRBJ1-4 TRBV28 CASGWGGRLFF TGTGCCAGTGGGTGGGGGGGAAGACTGTTTTTT
. TRBD2 TRBJ2-7 TRBV4-3 CASSQGLADDSYEQYF TGCGCCAGCAGCCAAGGACTAGCGGACGACTCCTACGAGCAGTACTTC
. TRBD2 TRBJ2-1 TRBV11-3 CASSPGTSPLPTFVFF TGTGCCAGCAGCCCAGGGACTAGCCCTCTCCCCACTTTTGTTTTCTTC
. TRBD2 TRBJ2-3 TRBV25-1 CASSSGRGTDTQYF TGTGCCAGCAGTAGCGGGAGAGGGACAGATACGCAGTATTTT
. . TRBJ1-1 TRBV5-4 CASSWQGYPEAFF TGTGCCAGCAGCTGGCAGGGTTACCCTGAAGCTTTCTTT
. TRBD1 TRBJ2-2 TRBV2 CASTQPGGVYNTGELFF TGTGCCAGCACGCAACCAGGGGGCGTGTACAACACCGGGGAGCTGTTTTTT
. . TRBJ1-2 TRBV15 CATSRPDTYGYTF TGTGCCACCAGCAGACCCGACACCTATGGCTACACCTTC
. . TRBJ2-7 TRBV9 CASSVGSTTYYEQYF TGTGCCAGCAGCGTAGGGTCCACAACCTACTACGAGCAGTACTTC
. TRBD1 TRBJ1-1 TRBV2 CASARTGGNTEAFF TGTGCCAGCGCCCGGACAGGGGGGAACACTGAAGCTTTCTTT
few . TRBJ2-7 TRBV29-1 CSALWGFWQYF TGCAGCGCCCTTTGGGGATTTTGGCAGTACTTC
. . TRBJ2-5 TRBV5-1 CASNGEETETQYF TGCGCCAGCAATGGCGAGGAGACAGAGACCCAGTACTTC
. TRBD2 TRBJ2-4 TRBV28 CASSLMSRAGGTKNIQYF TGTGCCAGCAGTTTAATGTCTCGAGCGGGAGGAACCAAAAACATTCAGTACTTC
. . TRBJ2-3 TRBV5-4 CAGMFPDSSTDTQYF TGTGCCGGTATGTTCCCGGACAGTAGCACAGATACGCAGTATTTT
few . TRBJ1-1 TRBV27 CASSLYMNTEAFF TGTGCCAGCAGTCTCTACATGAACACTGAAGCTTTCTTT
. . TRBJ1-5 TRBV4-2 CASSQEGRGAGQPQHF TGTGCCAGCAGCCAGGAGGGTAGGGGCGCGGGTCAGCCCCAGCATTTT
. . TRBJ1-1 TRBV10-3 CAISSGIQVGGLPEAFF TGTGCCATCAGCTCAGGGATACAGGTGGGGGGCCTTCCTGAAGCTTTCTTT
. . TRBJ2-7 TRBV6-1 CASSVRLQLYEQYF TGTGCCAGCAGTGTCCGTCTCCAGCTCTACGAGCAGTACTTC
. TRBD1 TRBJ1-1 TRBV28 CASSLARQGATEAFF TGTGCCAGCAGTTTGGCCCGACAGGGTGCCACTGAAGCTTTCTTT
. . TRBJ1-2 TRBV18 CASSPPGRAGYTF TGTGCCAGCTCACCGCCGGGAAGGGCTGGCTACACCTTC
. TRBD1 TRBJ1-4 TRBV11-2 CASSSYRGGREKLFF TGTGCCAGCAGCTCCTACAGGGGGGGTAGAGAAAAACTGTTTTTT
. . TRBJ1-2 TRBV7-9 CASSFERVNYGYTF TGTGCCAGCAGCTTTGAAAGGGTAAACTATGGCTACACCTTC
once TRBD2 TRBJ2-5 TRBV5-1 CASSLPTSGRLQETQYF TGCGCCAGCAGCTTGCCGACTAGCGGGAGGTTACAAGAGACCCAGTACTTC
. TRBD2 TRBJ2-2 TRBV28 CASRTSGSNTGELFF TGTGCCAGCAGGACTAGCGGATCGAACACCGGGGAGCTGTTTTTT
once TRBD2 TRBJ2-3 TRBV9 CASSVLLAGSTDTQYF TGTGCCAGCAGCGTCTTACTAGCGGGAAGCACAGATACGCAGTATTTT
. . TRBJ1-4 TRBV5-1 CASSFVSATNEKLFF TGCGCCAGCAGCTTTGTCTCGGCAACTAATGAAAAACTGTTTTTT
. TRBD2 TRBJ2-2 TRBV4-1 CASSQGTSGRRGTGELFF TGCGCCAGCAGCCAAGGGACTAGCGGGAGGCGGGGCACCGGGGAGCTGTTTTTT